The clone carrying this TCR beta chain was recorded a few times. TCRdb re-called the 5' RACE reads with MiXCR, one entry per CDR3 protein. Seen here are approximately 120,000 distinct CDR3 sequences, 7.4% observed once, and the top ten hold 2.5%. CDR1 SGHTA and CDR2 FQGTGA come from the germline V gene. V lost 0 bases to trimming and J lost 6 bases, with 24 bases between them. This CDR3 contains 19 residues. This sample was included in a study of T cells after yellow fever vaccination. The sequencing here drew on CD4+ T cells sorted from PBMCs, taken more than 8 days after the first yellow fever vaccination. This sequence joins TRBV7-3 and TRBJ2-1; D could derive from TRBD1 or TRBD2 (5 bases each). The TCR sequence derives from a young man who received the YFV17D yellow fever vaccine. CDR3: CASSLTAGTAGRGVNEQFF. The CDR3, as DNA: TGTGCCAGCAGCTTAACTGCTGGGACCGCCGGCCGAGGTGTCAATGAGCAGTTCTTC.